These 18 T cell receptor beta chains were sequenced from one sample in a study of regulatory T cells in long-lasting Graves disease. Researchers made TCR beta libraries by using iRepertoire HTBI primers and running Arm-PCR on CDR3 regions. Each CDR3 protein is one row after TCRdb ran MiXCR on the multiplex PCR reads. The data contain about 540,000 distinct CDR3 sequences, 13% of them seen just once; the ten biggest clones take up roughly a tenth. Time point specified: newly diagnosed GD, antithyroid drugs for less than 3 months. After RNA was extracted from PBMCs, the TCR library was made from it. The same sample was also studied in work on T cells in Graves' hyperthyroidism and ophthalmopathy.

The sequenced sample was peripheral blood mononuclear cells (PBMCs), obtained at new diagnosis, from a patient treated with antithyroid drugs. The source is a man in his thirties or forties with Graves disease.

Note on this clonotype: A read error may be the cause here, since a much bigger clone is one base away. This rearrangement joins TRBV7-2 to TRBJ2-7; 10 bases are shared with TRBD1. V gave up 6 bases and J gave up 6 bases; unmatched junction bases: 5. Germline assignment: CDR1 SGHTA and CDR2 FQGNSA. CDR3 length: 13 residues. CDR3 nucleotides: TGTGCCAGCAGTCGGGACAGGGGTCCCGAGCAGTACTTC. It specifies CASSRDRGPEQYF.

This clonotype has more than one count but fewer than ten. CDR3 sequence (DNA): TGTGCCAGTAGTATCTTTATTGACAGCGGGGCTTTCTTT. This sequence encodes CASSIFIDSGAFF. V gene TRBV19 combines with J gene TRBJ1-1; D is possibly TRBD1 (5 bases). The germline V gene encodes CDR1 LNHDA and CDR2 SQIVND (reference sequence). The CDR3 totals 13 residues. Trimming removed 3 bases from V and 11 bases from J, with 16 bases in between.

The rearrangement joins TRBV29-1 to TRBJ2-2; 8 bases agree with TRBD2. Germline V gene lookup returns CDR1 SQVTM and CDR2 ANQGSEA. The CDR3 covers 15 residues. V shed 0 bases and J 7 bases; nucleotides not matched to a gene: 7. The CDR3 loop reads CSVEDVRGGGGELFF. CDR3 nucleotide sequence: TGCAGCGTTGAAGATGTCCGGGGGGGTGGCGGGGAGCTGTTTTTT.

This clonotype was counted only a few times. With a much larger clone just one base away, this may be a read error. The rearrangement links TRBV27 to TRBJ2-1; D possibly corresponds to TRBD2 (6 bases). The CDR3 is made up of 15 amino acids. Germline V CDR1 and CDR2: MNHEY, SMNVEV (reference sequence). The CDR3 here is CASSFGTLSYNKQFF. CDR3 sequence (DNA): TGTGCCAGCAGTTTTGGGACTCTCTCCTACAATAAGCAGTTCTTC.

This clonotype was found many times. V is TRBV12-3 or TRBV12-4 and J is TRBJ1-6; possibly TRBD1 for D (6 bases). V shed 6 bases and J shed 9 bases, with 18 bases lying between them. CDR3 length equals 15 residues. The CDR3 nucleotides read TGTGCCAGCAGGATGGGACTGCGAGGGGGTTCACCCCTCCACTTT. It encodes CASRMGLRGGSPLHF.

The chain joins TRBV6-1 to TRBJ1-5; D not certain. Per germline, CDR1 MNHNS and CDR2 SASEGT. CDR3 length: 11 residues. Trimming removed 6 bases from V and 3 bases from J, with 3 bases in between. As DNA, the CDR3 is TGTGCCAGCAGCGTCAATCAGCCCCAGCATTTT. This encodes CASSVNQPQHF.

This clonotype was seen many times. V and J are TRBV29-1 and TRBJ1-1, with TRBD1 identical over 7 bases. Germline V gene data show CDR1 as SQVTM and CDR2 as ANQGSEA. CDR3 length: 15 residues. Trimming cost V 7 bases and J 2 bases; bases outside gene matches: 13. The CDR3 DNA is TGCAGCGCTGGGGTACCAGGGGGAGTAAACACTGAAGCTTTCTTT. Translating gives CSAGVPGGVNTEAFF.

This clonotype showed up just a few times. The DNA of the CDR3 is TGTGCCAGCACCCCTTGGCCTAGCGGGGTGGCAGATACGCAGTATTTT. This gives the protein CASTPWPSGVADTQYF. The V and J genes are TRBV5-8 and TRBJ2-3, with 9 bases identical to TRBD2. Losses at the gene ends were 6 bases for V and 4 bases for J; bases not matched to a gene: 12. The CDR3 spans 16 residues. CDR1 and CDR2 (germline): SGHTS, YDEGEE. The full variable domain, with the rest looked up from reference TRBV5-8 and TRBJ2-3, is EAGVTQSPTHLIKTRGQQATLRCSPISGHTSVYWYQQALGLGLQFLLWYDEGEERNRGNFPPRFSGRQFPNYSSELNVNALELEDSALYLCASTPWPSGVADTQYFGPGTRLTVL.

This clonotype was seen many times. V gene TRBV12-5 combines with J gene TRBJ2-3, with 7 bases aligning to TRBD2. Germline V gives CDR1 LGHNT, CDR2 FRNRAP. V shed 8 bases, J shed 0 bases, and the junction held 5 bases outside the gene matches. The CDR3 has 14 residues. Here the CDR3 reads CASRIAGSTDTQYF. The DNA for the CDR3 is TGTGCTAGTCGGATAGCGGGTAGCACAGATACGCAGTATTTT.

The chain carries TRBV3-1 and TRBJ2-5; 9 bases map to TRBD2. The V gene end was trimmed by 3 bases and the J gene end by 3 bases; junction bases not matched to a gene: 2. The germline V gene has CDR1 LGHDT and CDR2 YNNKEL (reference sequence). CDR3 length: 14 residues. CDR3 protein: CASSHLAGEETQYF. The CDR3 coding sequence is TGTGCCAGCAGCCATTTAGCGGGAGAAGAGACCCAGTACTTC.

This clonotype was counted ten times or more. V is TRBV7-9 and J is TRBJ1-2; D unclear. Trimming took 0 bases from V and 6 from J, leaving 14 bases between them. Looked up from germline, CDR1 is SEHNR and CDR2 is FQNEAQ (reference sequence). The CDR3 is 15 amino acids. Here the CDR3 DNA reads TGTGCCAGCAGCTTAGCGGGCCCCGAGGTCCATGGCTACACCTTC. Its translation is CASSLAGPEVHGYTF. The full variable domain, rest sourced from reference TRBV7-9 and TRBJ1-2, is DTGVSQNPRHKITKRGQNVTFRCDPISEHNRLYWYRQTLGQGPEFLTYFQNEAQLEKSRLLSDRFSAERPKGSFSTLEIQRTEQGDSAMYLCASSLAGPEVHGYTFGSGTRLTVV.

This clonotype was picked up many times. The V and J genes are TRBV2 and TRBJ2-5; no reliable D call. V lost 3 bases, J lost 5 bases, and 10 bases lay in between. Germline V lookup: CDR1 SNHLY, CDR2 FYNNEI. CDR3 length: 13 amino acids. The CDR3 bases are TGTGCCAGCAGTGACGAGGTGTGGGAGACCCAGTACTTC. Translation gives CASSDEVWETQYF.

This clonotype was seen at least ten times. This sequence joins TRBV6-1 and TRBJ1-1; D uncertain. The CDR3 runs 14 residues. CDR1 and CDR2 (germline): MNHNS, SASEGT. Trimming cost V 7 bases and J 10 bases, with 22 bases left between them. In nucleotides, the CDR3 is TGTGCCAGCACCTTCTTACCCTGGGGTTCGGGAGCTTTCTTT. Translating gives CASTFLPWGSGAFF.

This clonotype was seen at least ten times. The chain uses TRBV7-9 and TRBJ2-1, with D unclear. This CDR3 has 13 amino acids. Trimming shortened V by 2 bases and J by 6 bases, and 8 bases separated the two germline ends. CDR1 SEHNR and CDR2 FQNEAQ come from the germline V gene (reference sequence). CDR3 sequence (DNA): TGTGCCAGCAGCTTATTAGCTTTCAATGAGCAGTTCTTC. Residues: CASSLLAFNEQFF.

The table lists this clonotype with many counts. The chain couples TRBV3-1 to TRBJ2-1; D may be TRBD1 or TRBD2 (5 bases each). The CDR3 length is 13 residues. Germline CDR1 and CDR2: LGHDT and YNNKEL (reference sequence). The V and J ends lost 1 base and 10 bases respectively, with 11 bases between them. As DNA, the CDR3 is TGTGCCAGCAGCCAAGCGTTCGGGGCAGAGCAGTTCTTC. Its protein product is CASSQAFGAEQFF.

This clonotype was observed at least ten times. The CDR3 coding sequence is TGCAGTGCCCTCCGGGACCGGGCGGGAGAGACCCAGTACTTC. Translating gives CSALRDRAGETQYF. The rearrangement links TRBV20-1 to TRBJ2-5, with D perhaps assigned TRBD1 or TRBD2 (5 bases each). This CDR3 has 14 residues. Germline V gives CDR1 DFQATT, CDR2 SNEGSKA (reference sequence). The V gene lost 6 bases and the J gene lost 4 bases, with 18 bases spanning the gap.

This clonotype has more than one count but fewer than ten. The rearrangement joins TRBV19 to TRBJ2-2; tentatively, D is TRBD1 or TRBD2 (5 bases each). There are 16 residues in the CDR3. Germline V gene data show CDR1 as LNHDA and CDR2 as SQIVND (reference sequence). Trimming removed 6 bases from V and 0 bases from J, with 14 bases in between. Written as DNA, the CDR3 is TGTGCCAGTAGGAGAGGGACGGCCACGAACACCGGGGAGCTGTTTTTT. Amino acids: CASRRGTATNTGELFF. Supplemented by reference TRBV19 and TRBJ2-2, the full variable domain reads DGGITQSPKYLFRKEGQNVTLSCEQNLNHDAMYWYRQDPGQGLRLIYYSQIVNDFQKGDIAEGYSVSREKKESFPLTVTSAQKNPTAFYLCASRRGTATNTGELFFGEGSRLTVL.

The rearrangement joins TRBV4-1 to TRBJ2-7; D is uncertain. Germline CDR1 is MGHRA and CDR2 is YSYEKL. Trimming pared 6 bases from V and 3 bases from J, leaving 9 bases between. This CDR3 contains 12 residues. CDR3 DNA: TGCGCCAGCAGAGGAACAGACTACGAGCAGTACTTC. This sequence encodes CASRGTDYEQYF.